A single sample is the source of the 30 T cell receptor beta chains below, sequenced in a study of T cell responses to AZD1222 COVID-19 vaccine. TCRdb's copy holds only in-frame clones and misses some; the assay was immunoSEQ multiplex PCR. The data hold roughly 80,000 clones, with about nine tenths observed a single time. Material: peripheral blood, obtained 28 days after the second AZD1222 dose. These receptors all come from an adult who received the AZD1222 COVID-19 vaccine.

The chain uses TRBV7-2 and TRBJ1-1, with D possibly TRBD1 on 6 matching bases. Trimming cost V 5 bases and J 4 bases, with 11 bases left between them. CDR1 and CDR2 from the germline V gene are SGHTA and FQGNSA. This CDR3 has 13 amino acids. The CDR3 region has the DNA TGTGCCAGCAGCGTAAGGACAGTCACTGAAGCTTTCTTT. This gives the protein CASSVRTVTEAFF.

The rearrangement joins TRBV19 to TRBJ2-1; 9 bases are shared with TRBD2. CDR1 and CDR2 (germline): LNHDA, SQIVND (reference sequence). V gave up 0 bases and J gave up 0 bases; unmatched junction bases: 9. The CDR3 is 19 residues long. The CDR3 DNA follows: TGTGCCAGTAGTATAGATTGGGGTCTAGCGGGGCCCTCCTACAATGAGCAGTTCTTC. This encodes CASSIDWGLAGPSYNEQFF.

The gene calls are TRBV6-2 or TRBV6-3 and TRBJ2-5; maybe TRBD2 (5 bases). Per the germline V gene, CDR1 is MNHEY and CDR2 is SVGEGT. V lost 2 bases and J lost 2, with 12 bases in between. This CDR3 is 15 amino acids long. For the CDR3, the DNA is TGTGCCAGCAGTTACCCCGAGCGGTTACAAGAGACCCAGTACTTC. Translation gives CASSYPERLQETQYF.

The V call is TRBV28, the J call TRBJ1-1, with D hard to call. This CDR3 has 13 amino acids. The V gene lost 6 bases and the J gene lost 4 bases, with 12 bases spanning the gap. Germline V gene sequence: CDR1 MDHEN, CDR2 SYDVKM. The CDR3 protein is CASSPRTRTEAFF. Here the CDR3 DNA reads TGTGCCAGCAGCCCCAGAACGCGCACTGAAGCTTTCTTT.

V gene TRBV28 combines with J gene TRBJ2-1, with D unresolved. Trimming took 9 bases from V and 6 from J, leaving 21 bases between them. Germline V CDR1 and CDR2: MDHEN, SYDVKM. CDR3 length equals 15 residues. The CDR3 spells CASSGSSTGINEQFF. In nucleotides, the CDR3 is TGTGCCAGTTCCGGGTCCAGTACCGGAATCAATGAGCAGTTCTTC.

The chain recombines TRBV5-5 with TRBJ1-2; D remains ambiguous. Trimming stripped 4 bases from V and 4 bases from J, with 14 bases between. This CDR3 comprises 14 residues. CDR1 and CDR2 from the germline V gene are SGHKS and YYEKEE (reference sequence). CDR3 in amino acids: CASSDFYGSYGYTF. The CDR3 bases are TGTGCCAGCAGCGATTTTTACGGGTCCTATGGCTACACCTTC.

J is TRBJ2-7 and V is TRBV28; D unclear. Germline V gene lookup returns CDR1 MDHEN and CDR2 SYDVKM. The V end was cut by 3 bases, the J end by 5 bases, with 14 bases between. The CDR3 sequence is 14 residues long. The CDR3 sequence is CASSFARSRNEQYF. The CDR3 coding sequence is TGTGCCAGCAGTTTTGCGCGTTCTAGGAACGAGCAGTACTTC.

The chain carries TRBV27 and TRBJ1-5, with D uncertain. With 3 bases removed from V and 2 bases from J, the gap between germline ends came to 14 bases. This CDR3 has 16 amino acids. Per the germline V gene, CDR1 is MNHEY and CDR2 is SMNVEV (reference sequence). The CDR3 DNA sequence: TGTGCCAGCAGTTTGACACACCGCTGGGGCAATCAGCCCCAGCATTTT. The encoded protein is CASSLTHRWGNQPQHF.

The gene calls are TRBV28 and TRBJ1-5; 9 nucleotides align to TRBD1. Losses at the gene ends were 7 bases for V and 4 bases for J; bases not matched to a gene: 5. The germline gives CDR1 MDHEN, CDR2 SYDVKM. This CDR3 is 14 amino acids long. The CDR3 DNA reads TGTGCCAGCACCCCGGACAGGGGAAATCAGCCCCAGCATTTT. This encodes CASTPDRGNQPQHF.

The chain combines TRBV4-1 with TRBJ1-3; D not certain. The ends were cut back, 4 bases at V and 0 bases at J, with 16 bases in the middle. The CDR3 has 17 amino acids. Germline values: CDR1 MGHRA, CDR2 YSYEKL. CDR3 protein: CASSPMEQSISGNTIYF. DNA of the CDR3: TGCGCCAGCAGCCCGATGGAACAGTCCATCTCTGGAAACACCATATATTTT.

This chain links TRBV28 with TRBJ1-2; 10 bases are a match to TRBD1. The CDR3 runs 15 residues. Per germline, CDR1 MDHEN and CDR2 SYDVKM. The ends lost 6 bases at V and 3 bases at J; junction bases unmatched: 7. This CDR3 reads CASRGTGAGHYGYTF. For the CDR3, the DNA is TGTGCCAGCAGGGGGACAGGGGCCGGGCACTATGGCTACACCTTC.

For the CDR3, the DNA is TGTGCCAGTAGTAGTACCGGGGGTGGACAGCCCCAGCATTTT. It encodes CASSSTGGGQPQHF. V gene TRBV19 combines with J gene TRBJ1-5; a possible D gene is TRBD1 (5 bases). Germline-derived CDR1 and CDR2 are LNHDA and SQIVND (reference sequence). Trimming took off 4 bases at V and 7 bases at J, with 14 bases between the two ends. The CDR3 contains 14 residues.

This rearrangement joins TRBV5-4 to TRBJ2-7; D is undetermined. Trimming removed 0 bases at V and 2 bases at J, with 9 bases between. Germline lookup yields CDR1 SGHNT and CDR2 YYREEE (reference sequence). The CDR3 runs to 14 residues. CDR3 sequence reads: CASSLAAATYEQYF. DNA of the CDR3: TGTGCCAGCAGCTTGGCGGCGGCCACCTACGAGCAGTACTTC. Full variable domain (outside the CDR3, taken from reference TRBV5-4 and TRBJ2-7): ETGVTQSPTHLIKTRGQQVTLRCSSQSGHNTVSWYQQALGQGPQFIFQYYREEENGRGNFPPRFSGLQFPNYSSELNVNALELDDSALYLCASSLAAATYEQYFGPGTRLTVT.

The chain couples TRBV20-1 to TRBJ1-6, with 8 bases identical to TRBD1. J lost 6 bases, V lost 3 bases, and 10 bases had no gene match. The CDR3 covers 16 residues. Germline assignment: CDR1 DFQATT and CDR2 SNEGSKA (reference sequence). The CDR3 bases are TGCAGTGCTAGTGAACCGGGACAGGCGTTTAATTCACCCCTCCACTTT. It is translated as CSASEPGQAFNSPLHF.

J is TRBJ2-7 and V is TRBV29-1; D possibly corresponds to TRBD2 (7 bases). CDR3 length: 13 residues. The ends were cut back, 6 bases at V and 3 bases at J, with 15 bases in the middle. Per germline, CDR1 SQVTM and CDR2 ANQGSEA. DNA for the CDR3: TGCAGCGTGGGACCCGGGGGGCACTACGAGCAGTACTTC. Its protein is CSVGPGGHYEQYF.

This clone was seen a single time. This chain uses TRBV11-2 with TRBJ1-6; 11 bases fit TRBD1. Germline V gene data show CDR1 as SGHAT and CDR2 as FQNNGV. V shed 5 bases and J 9 bases; nucleotides not matched to a gene: 9. This CDR3 is built from 16 residues. The CDR3 nucleotides are TGTGCCAGCAGCCCTTGGGGGACAGGGGGGGGTTCACCCCTCCACTTT. Its protein product is CASSPWGTGGGSPLHF.

This chain uses TRBV6-5 with TRBJ1-2, with D perhaps matching TRBD1 (6 bases). This CDR3 is 13 amino acids long. Germline CDR1 and CDR2: MNHEY and SVGAGI. Trimming shortened V by 4 bases and J by 4 bases, and 10 bases separated the two germline ends. CDR3 region: CASSSTGTYGYTF. DNA of the CDR3: TGTGCCAGCAGTTCAACAGGGACCTATGGCTACACCTTC.

The rearrangement joins TRBV5-6 to TRBJ1-3; D possibly corresponds to TRBD1 (5 bases). The CDR3 is made up of 16 amino acids. Germline values: CDR1 SGHDT, CDR2 YYEEEE. V lost 0 bases to trimming and J lost 0 bases, with 10 bases between them. CDR3 DNA sequence: TGTGCCAGCAGCTTGGGGGGACTGTTCTCTGGAAACACCATATATTTT. This codes for CASSLGGLFSGNTIYF.

The chain has TRBV10-3 and TRBJ1-5; 12 bases are shared with TRBD1. The V gene end was trimmed by 6 bases and the J gene end by 4 bases; junction bases not matched to a gene: 13. The CDR3 covers 18 residues. Germline V gives CDR1 ENHRY, CDR2 SYGVKD. The CDR3 loop reads CAISSGTGGAWENQPQHF. The CDR3 nucleotides read TGTGCCATCAGCTCCGGGACAGGGGGCGCATGGGAAAATCAGCCCCAGCATTTT.

V is TRBV3-1 (or the pseudogene TRBV3-2) and J is TRBJ1-3, with 9 nucleotides matching TRBD1. Germline V CDR1 and CDR2: LGHDT, YNNKEL (reference sequence). This CDR3 has 15 amino acids. The junction had 4 bases not matched to a gene; V was cut back by 5 bases and J by 2 bases. CDR3 sequence reads: CASSRTGVTGNTIYF. In DNA form, the CDR3 reads TGTGCCAGCAGCAGGACAGGGGTTACTGGAAACACCATATATTTT.

The CDR3 sequence: CASSYGGYSYNEQFF. Written as DNA, the CDR3 is TGCGCCAGCAGTTACGGGGGATACTCCTACAATGAGCAGTTCTTC. J is TRBJ2-1 and V is TRBV5-1; weak D call: TRBD2 (6 bases). Germline CDR1 and CDR2: SGHRS and YFSETQ. This CDR3 comprises 15 residues. The V end was cut by 5 bases, the J end by 0 bases, with 12 bases between.

This clone was counted a single time. The chain combines TRBV6-1 with TRBJ1-1; perhaps TRBD1 as D (6 bases). Germline lookup yields CDR1 MNHNS and CDR2 SASEGT. There are 11 residues in the CDR3. Trimming shortened V by 0 bases and J by 11 bases, and 7 bases separated the two germline ends. Here the CDR3 DNA reads TGTGCCAGCAGTGAAGCGGGGGCGGCTTTCTTT. It yields the protein CASSEAGAAFF.

The chain is built from TRBV10-3 and TRBJ1-6; D unresolved. The CDR3 has 13 amino acids. V was pared by 2 bases and J by 7 bases, with 6 bases between. CDR1 is ENHRY and CDR2 is SYGVKD in the germline V gene. The CDR3: CAISELQNSPLHF. In nucleotides, the CDR3 is TGTGCCATCAGTGAGCTCCAAAATTCACCCCTCCACTTT.

This chain connects TRBV19 to TRBJ2-2, with D possibly TRBD1 on 5 matching bases. Germline V gene data show CDR1 as LNHDA and CDR2 as SQIVND (reference sequence). The CDR3 totals 14 residues. The V end was cut by 3 bases, the J end by 6 bases, with 11 bases between. For the CDR3, the DNA is TGTGCCAGTAGTATCCAAGGGGTCCCCGGGGAGCTGTTTTTT. Translating it yields CASSIQGVPGELFF.

This chain joins TRBV29-1 and TRBJ2-7; 12 bases agree with TRBD1. Germline CDR1 SQVTM, CDR2 ANQGSEA. The CDR3 runs 15 residues. The V segment lost 7 bases and the J segment 5 bases; nucleotides outside the gene matches: 12. DNA for the CDR3: TGCAGCGGCGGAGCGGGACAGGGGGCGAAGAACGAGCAGTACTTC. Its protein is CSGGAGQGAKNEQYF.

CDR3 amino acids: CSASTSGGASYNEQFF. The CDR3 DNA reads as TGCAGTGCTAGTACTAGCGGGGGGGCTTCCTACAATGAGCAGTTCTTC. The gene calls are TRBV20-1 and TRBJ2-1; TRBD2 matches at 13 bases. CDR1 is DFQATT, CDR2 SNEGSKA, per germline (reference sequence). The V and J ends lost 3 bases and 1 base, in that order; junction bases with no gene match: 3. There are 16 residues in the CDR3.

The rearrangement uses TRBV19 and TRBJ2-3; perhaps TRBD2 as D (6 bases). Between the trimmed V and J ends, which lost 6 bases and 2 bases, there was a span of 12 bases. The CDR3 sequence is 14 residues long. Germline V lookup: CDR1 LNHDA, CDR2 SQIVND (reference sequence). CDR3 protein: CASRRGLNTDTQYF. CDR3 in DNA: TGTGCCAGTAGGCGGGGCCTCAACACAGATACGCAGTATTTT.

Turning to this clone: Its ends do not fully match the called genes, so a read error is possible. This CDR3 is also generated by other DNA sequences in the sample. This sequence joins TRBV6-2 or TRBV6-3 and TRBJ2-2; 9 nucleotides match TRBD1. Germline loops: CDR1 MNHEY, CDR2 SVGEGT. The CDR3 length is 15 residues. CDR3 loop: CASSRDRVNTGELFF. For the CDR3, the DNA is TGTGCCAGCAGCAGGGACAGGGTGAACACCGGGGAACTGTTTTTT.

The chain combines TRBV24-1 with TRBJ2-6, with D tentatively TRBD1 (7 bases). The CDR3 is 18 residues long. Trimming stripped 3 bases from V and 2 bases from J, with 16 bases between. The V gene's germline CDR1 is KGHDR and CDR2 SFDVKD. The CDR3 DNA is TGTGCCACCAGTGATGGACTAAGGGGGCATACTGGGGCCAACGTCCTGACTTTC. Translating gives CATSDGLRGHTGANVLTF.

The V and J genes are TRBV10-3 and TRBJ1-1, with 11 bases identical to TRBD1. CDR1 is ENHRY and CDR2 is SYGVKD in the germline V gene. This CDR3 spans 14 amino acids. The V gene end was trimmed by 4 bases and the J gene end by 4 bases; junction bases not matched to a gene: 2. This CDR3 reads CAISAGTGGTEAFF. CDR3 nucleotide sequence: TGTGCCATCAGTGCCGGGACAGGGGGCACTGAAGCTTTCTTT.